Described below is a single T cell receptor (beta chain) sequence and its context. This clonotype occurred many times. Its antigen specificity is not known. Base qualities were left out, and no much larger clone turns up one base away. The sample comes from a study of T cell repertoires in cytomegalovirus infection (dated by TCRdb to about 2019). Concerning the study at large: The HLA type of each donor mattered for the analysis, because public TCR beta signatures pointed to carriage of CMV infection along with the matching HLA type. What the authors observed across the whole study: The ex vivo response was dominated by HLA-C-restricted CMV-specific TCR beta clonotypes, which also provided the single most frequent clonotype in two of eight donors. Carriers of CMV infection plus the relevant HLA type were discriminated by the cumulative frequency of public TCR beta family members in the study cohort and in an independent roughly 320-donor cohort.

Sequenced on an Illumina HiSeq 1500. In-frame beta chains were kept once TCRdb had trimmed the public reads at Q25 with fastp and called clones with MiXCR. Each CDR3 protein appears once, grouped with its most common genes and DNA. Present in this sample are fewer than 550,000 distinct CDR3 sequences, about 25% of which were seen just once. The ten most abundant clones make up around 14% of the sample. CDR1 and CDR2 were assigned from the germline V gene as SGHTA and FQGNSA. From cysteine to phenylalanine, the CDR3 is 15 amino acids long. Solely the CDR3 DNA is kept, with 45 bases framed from the first base. Trimming leaves V shorter by 7 bases and J shorter by 5 bases, with the junction holding 12 bases beyond the gene matches.

The sequence links TRBV7-2 to TRBJ2-3; 7 of the junction bases match TRBD2. This clonotype was sampled from a human donor in good health (CMV status not recorded). Some clones in this sample may be carry-over from other donors' samples. The source material was PBMCs. The sequenced DNA: TGTGCCAGCACCCCTAGGGGAGGGTCGGGAGATACGCAGTATTTT. It is translated as CASTPRGGSGDTQYF.